Shown below are 18 T cell receptor beta chains from a single sample sequenced in a study of response to subunit inactivated influenza vaccine. TCRdb processed the RT-PCR reads anew with MiXCR; each CDR3 protein has one entry. The sample lists under 750,000 distinct CDR3 sequences; roughly 12% were seen once. The specimen comprised PBMCs from blood, sampled on the day of vaccination. These receptors were collected from a man aged 50 to 59 who received an inactivated influenza vaccine.

The sample holds many counts of this clonotype. The J gene is TRBJ2-3, the V gene TRBV12-3 or TRBV12-4, with D maybe TRBD2 (7 bases). The CDR3 has 14 amino acids. V was shortened by 6 bases and J by 1 base, with 11 bases between the two germline ends. The CDR3 nucleotides are TGTGCCAGCAGAGGGGGGGTGGGCACAGATACGCAGTATTTT. Translated, it gives CASRGGVGTDTQYF.

This clonotype was found many times. The gene calls are TRBV5-1 and TRBJ2-7; TRBD2 aligns across 10 bases. The ends lost 4 bases at V and 0 bases at J; junction bases unmatched: 4. CDR1 is SGHRS and CDR2 is YFSETQ in the germline V gene. The CDR3 is 15 amino acids. CDR3 loop: CASSLTSGNSYEQYF. The DNA of the CDR3 is TGCGCCAGCAGCCTAACTAGCGGGAACTCCTACGAGCAGTACTTC.

This sequence joins TRBV20-1 and TRBJ2-7, with D possibly matching TRBD1 (6 bases). With 5 bases removed from V and 0 bases from J, the gap between germline ends came to 14 bases. The CDR3 has 14 amino acids. Per germline, CDR1 DFQATT and CDR2 SNEGSKA (reference sequence). The CDR3 DNA is TGCAGTGCTGTGGACAGATTAAACTCCTACGAGCAGTACTTC. This encodes CSAVDRLNSYEQYF.

J is TRBJ2-1 and V is TRBV4-3, with 9 nucleotides matching TRBD2. The trim removed 1 base at V and 9 bases at J, leaving 16 bases unmatched. This CDR3 has 18 amino acids. Germline CDR1 and CDR2: LGHNA and YSLEER. The CDR3 DNA sequence: TGCGCCAGCAGCCAAGGACCCTCTCTGGGCGGGGGGGCCGGTGAGCAGTTCTTC. Translated, it gives CASSQGPSLGGGAGEQFF.

This clonotype has only a few counts. The V and J genes are TRBV5-6 and TRBJ2-2; D may correspond to TRBD1 or TRBD2 (5 bases each). Trimming pared 4 bases from V and 0 bases from J, leaving 10 bases between. The CDR3 covers 15 residues. Germline loops: CDR1 SGHDT, CDR2 YYEEEE. CDR3 coding DNA: TGTGCCAGCAGCCAGATGGGGGCGAACACCGGGGAGCTGTTTTTT. Translated, it gives CASSQMGANTGELFF.

This clonotype has more than one count but fewer than ten. The chain uses TRBV4-3 and TRBJ2-2, with a tentative D call TRBD1 (6 bases). Trimming took 0 bases from V and 4 from J, leaving 18 bases between them. The CDR3 runs to 18 residues. From germline, CDR1 is LGHNA and CDR2 YSLEER. The CDR3 DNA sequence: TGCGCCAGCAGCCAAGAGTGGGACACCCCGGTCGTCACCGGGGAGCTGTTTTTT. Its protein product is CASSQEWDTPVVTGELFF.

This clonotype was observed a few times. The chain combines TRBV7-9 with TRBJ2-3; a weak D match, TRBD1 (5 bases). Per the germline V gene, CDR1 is SEHNR and CDR2 is FQNEAQ (reference sequence). This CDR3 is built from 15 residues. V lost 4 bases and J 2 bases, leaving 13 bases between the germline ends. The CDR3 DNA reads TGTGCCAGCAGCTCCGAGACAGTATTCACAGATACGCAGTATTTT. Protein product: CASSSETVFTDTQYF.

This clonotype was counted between two and nine times. V and J are TRBV29-1 and TRBJ2-3; 10 bases align to TRBD2. With V trimmed by 3 bases and J by 1 base, 1 base remained unmatched. The CDR3 is made up of 14 amino acids. Germline-derived CDR1 and CDR2 are SQVTM and ANQGSEA. This chain's CDR3 is CSVETSGRTDTQYF. The CDR3 DNA follows: TGCAGCGTTGAGACTAGCGGGCGCACAGATACGCAGTATTTT.

This clonotype occurred a few times. The J gene is TRBJ2-1, the V gene TRBV7-2; TRBD2 matches 10 bases. Looked up from germline, CDR1 is SGHTA and CDR2 is FQGNSA. The CDR3 has 15 amino acids. V shed 6 bases and J 5 bases; nucleotides not matched to a gene: 7. The DNA of the CDR3 is TGTGCCAGCAGTTTTCCGGGACTAGCGAACAATGAGCAGTTCTTC. Its protein is CASSFPGLANNEQFF.

CDR3 in DNA: TGCGCCAGCAGCCCAAACCAGGGGGCGCAAGCCCAAGAGACCCAGTACTTC. Translated: CASSPNQGAQAQETQYF. V is TRBV5-1 and J is TRBJ2-5; 8 bases are a match to TRBD1. Trimming cost V 4 bases and J 1 base; bases outside gene matches: 12. This CDR3 contains 17 residues. Germline V CDR1 and CDR2: SGHRS, YFSETQ.

The chain has TRBV4-2 and TRBJ2-1, with no clear D. From germline, CDR1 is LGHNA and CDR2 YNFKEQ. The CDR3 spans 13 residues. Between the trimmed V and J ends, which lost 1 base and 7 bases, there was a span of 8 bases. The CDR3 nucleotides read TGTGCCAGCAGCCAAGTATCCAGAAATGAGCAGTTCTTC. Amino acids: CASSQVSRNEQFF.

This clonotype was observed a handful of times. The V gene is TRBV20-1, the J gene TRBJ1-1; D is perhaps TRBD1 (5 bases). This CDR3 region has 13 residues. Germline V gives CDR1 DFQATT, CDR2 SNEGSKA (reference sequence). V lost 4 bases to trimming and J lost 2 bases, with 11 bases between them. The DNA of the CDR3 is TGCAGTGCTAACGCAGGGTCTAACACTGAAGCTTTCTTT. This gives the protein CSANAGSNTEAFF.

Ten or more counts support this clonotype. V usage is TRBV7-9 and J usage is TRBJ2-3; D is perhaps TRBD2 (5 bases). The V gene's germline CDR1 is SEHNR and CDR2 FQNEAQ (reference sequence). The V end was cut by 5 bases, the J end by 1 base, with 13 bases between. CDR3 length equals 15 residues. The CDR3 DNA sequence: TGTGCCAGCAGCCCGGTTCTCGGGGGCACAGATACGCAGTATTTT. Translating it yields CASSPVLGGTDTQYF.

The chain carries TRBV20-1 and TRBJ2-3; D might be TRBD1 or TRBD2, each matching 5 bases. Looked up from germline, CDR1 is DFQATT and CDR2 is SNEGSKA (reference sequence). V was shortened by 0 bases and J by 3 bases, with 13 bases between the two germline ends. This CDR3 contains 15 residues. The CDR3 nucleotides read TGCAGTGCTAGAGACGGGACGGGACCTACAGATACGCAGTATTTT. It codes for CSARDGTGPTDTQYF.

V usage is TRBV12-3 or TRBV12-4 and J usage is TRBJ2-3; D might be TRBD1 (6 bases). The CDR3 extends over 16 amino acids. V was trimmed by 7 bases and J by 0 bases, leaving 17 bases between them. CDR3 amino acids: CASKLNGQLSTDTQYF. CDR3 nucleotide sequence: TGTGCCAGCAAGTTAAATGGACAGTTAAGCACAGATACGCAGTATTTT.

V is TRBV11-3 and J is TRBJ2-1; tentatively, D is TRBD1 or TRBD2 (6 bases each). Trimming removed 1 base from V and 4 bases from J, with 11 bases in between. This CDR3 comprises 15 residues. Germline values: CDR1 SGHNT, CDR2 YENEEA. CDR3: CASSLGGAQYNEQFF. The CDR3 coding sequence is TGTGCCAGCAGCTTAGGGGGGGCGCAATACAATGAGCAGTTCTTC. Variable domain in full (rest from reference TRBV11-3 and TRBJ2-1): EAGVVQSPRYKIIEKKQPVAFWCNPISGHNTLYWYLQNLGQGPELLIRYENEEAVDDSQLPKDRFSAERLKGVDSTLKIQPAELGDSAVYLCASSLGGAQYNEQFFGPGTRLTVL.

The chain links TRBV24-1 to TRBJ2-2; maybe TRBD1 (5 bases). Trimming shortened V by 4 bases and J by 7 bases, and 21 bases separated the two germline ends. CDR3 length: 17 amino acids. CDR1 is KGHDR and CDR2 is SFDVKD in the germline V gene. This chain's CDR3 is CATSDRTHYHPIGELFF. The CDR3, as DNA: TGTGCCACCAGTGACCGGACACATTACCATCCCATCGGGGAGCTGTTTTTT.

This clonotype was observed a handful of times. The V call is TRBV10-3, the J call TRBJ2-1; TRBD1 is a possible D gene (6 bases). This CDR3 region has 13 residues. Trimming left V 7 bases short and J 5 bases short, with 12 bases between. The germline V gene has CDR1 ENHRY and CDR2 SYGVKD. CDR3 nucleotide sequence: TGTGCCATCACAGAACAGGGTAACAATGAGCAGTTCTTC. This encodes CAITEQGNNEQFF.